Each of the 26 T cell receptor beta chains below was sequenced from the same sample in a study of blood T cells in healthy people across ages. A J-beta primer mix and a sample-barcoded 5' primer were used in a second PCR of roughly 7 to 12 cycles. TCRdb fed the 5' RACE reads into MiXCR, producing one record per CDR3 protein. Of about 1.5 million distinct CDR3 sequences listed, around 40% were seen once; the top ten hold under 5%. Sequenced: blood. Receptors originate from a young woman in good health.

V gene TRBV12-3 or TRBV12-4 combines with J gene TRBJ1-4; 7 bases match TRBD1. The length of the CDR3 is 13 residues. V was clipped by 1 base and J by 15 bases; unmatched bases: 8. The CDR3 DNA reads TGTGCCAGCAGTTTAGGCTTTACAGGGGAGGTGTTTTTT. This codes for CASSLGFTGEVFF.

This chain links TRBV4-3 with TRBJ2-7; possibly TRBD1 or TRBD2 for D (5 bases each). Looked up from germline, CDR1 is LGHNA and CDR2 is YSLEER. The V gene lost 0 bases and the J gene lost 0 bases, with 9 bases spanning the gap. The CDR3 contains 15 residues. CDR3 coding DNA: TGCGCCAGCAGCCAAGATGAGGGGAGCTCCTACGAGCAGTACTTC. Translation: CASSQDEGSSYEQYF.

With regard to this clonotype: Relative to the germline gene, one junction end is altered; a read error may explain this. The chain couples TRBV7-2 to TRBJ1-5; 7 bases map to TRBD1. The CDR3 contains 13 residues. CDR1 is SGHTA, CDR2 FQGNSA, per germline. The CDR3 here is CASSLDRNRPQHF. The CDR3 nucleotides read TGTGCCAGCAGCCTGGACAGGAATCGGCCCCAGCATTTT. The full variable domain, rest sourced from reference TRBV7-2 and TRBJ1-5, is GAGVSQSPSNKVTEKGKDVELRCDPISGHTALYWYRQSLGQGLEFLIYFQGNSAPDKSGLPSDRFSAERTGGSVSTLTIQRTQQEDSAVYLCASSLDRNRPQHFGDGTRLSIL.

The chain couples TRBV12-3 or TRBV12-4 to TRBJ1-4, with D possibly TRBD1 on 6 matching bases. V was pared by 7 bases and J by 11 bases, with 14 bases between. The CDR3 totals 12 residues. The DNA for the CDR3 is TGTGCCAGCAACTCCCAGGGGTTGAAACTGTTTTTT. Amino acids: CASNSQGLKLFF.

This clonotype has just a few counts. This chain joins TRBV4-3 and TRBJ2-4; D is perhaps TRBD1 or TRBD2 (7 bases each). The V and J ends lost 0 bases and 5 bases respectively, with 14 bases between them. Per the germline V gene, CDR1 is LGHNA and CDR2 is YSLEER. This CDR3 is 16 amino acids long. CDR3 residues: CASSQEGRGGQNIQYF. DNA for the CDR3: TGCGCCAGCAGCCAAGAGGGCAGGGGGGGCCAAAACATTCAGTACTTC.

The genes are TRBV20-1 and TRBJ2-1, with D uncertain. The CDR3 is made up of 13 amino acids. V was trimmed by 1 base and J by 3 bases, leaving 7 bases between them. In germline, CDR1 is DFQATT, CDR2 SNEGSKA (reference sequence). This CDR3 is CSARVGRYNEQFF. CDR3 sequence (DNA): TGCAGTGCTAGAGTCGGACGCTACAATGAGCAGTTCTTC.

The rearrangement links TRBV7-9 to TRBJ2-4, with a weak D call TRBD1 (6 bases). The CDR3 runs to 15 residues. Germline assignment: CDR1 SEHNR and CDR2 FQNEAQ (reference sequence). V lost 6 bases and J lost 0, with 12 bases in between. The CDR3 loop reads CASSPLGAAKNIQYF. The DNA for the CDR3 is TGTGCCAGCAGTCCCTTGGGGGCAGCCAAAAACATTCAGTACTTC.

The chain recombines TRBV7-3 with TRBJ2-7, with TRBD2 matching 10 bases. The V and J ends lost 0 bases and 7 bases, in that order; junction bases with no gene match: 15. The CDR3 covers 18 residues. Looked up from germline, CDR1 is SGHTA and CDR2 is FQGTGA. DNA of the CDR3: TGTGCCAGCAGCTTAACGCCCCCCGGGACTAGCGTTTACAATGAGCAGTACTTC. Encoded protein: CASSLTPPGTSVYNEQYF.

The J gene is TRBJ2-1, the V gene TRBV4-1, with D perhaps matching TRBD2 (5 bases). CDR1 and CDR2 (germline): MGHRA, YSYEKL. V lost 1 base and J 9 bases, leaving 7 bases between the germline ends. This CDR3 region has 12 residues. This CDR3 is CASSQGESEQFF. In nucleotides, the CDR3 is TGCGCCAGCAGCCAAGGGGAGAGTGAGCAGTTCTTC.

The chain joins TRBV12-3 or TRBV12-4 to TRBJ2-3; D is uncertain. Trimming removed 2 bases at V and 4 bases at J, with 10 bases between. This CDR3 is built from 14 residues. The CDR3 region is CASSLSLRADTQYF. The CDR3 DNA sequence: TGTGCCAGCAGTTTAAGTCTGCGCGCAGATACGCAGTATTTT.

The gene calls are TRBV7-2 and TRBJ2-5; D not resolved. Trimming removed 3 bases at V and 7 bases at J, with 12 bases between. Germline loops: CDR1 SGHTA, CDR2 FQGNSA. The CDR3 covers 13 residues. Here the CDR3 reads CASSFLNPATQYF. The CDR3 nucleotides are TGTGCCAGCAGCTTCCTTAACCCCGCGACCCAGTACTTC.

This clonotype was recorded a few times. The J gene is TRBJ1-5, the V gene TRBV20-1; D is uncertain. CDR1 DFQATT and CDR2 SNEGSKA come from the germline V gene (reference sequence). Trimming removed 5 bases from V and 4 bases from J, with 6 bases in between. This CDR3 contains 11 residues. The CDR3 DNA is TGCAGTGCTGGTTGGAATCAGCCCCAGCATTTT. Amino acids: CSAGWNQPQHF.

Of note for this clonotype: The germline gene is not matched at one end of the junction; a read error may be the cause. The chain recombines TRBV3-1 with TRBJ1-2, with D unclear. CDR3 size: 12 residues. In germline, CDR1 is LGHDT, CDR2 YNNKEL (reference sequence). The DNA for the CDR3 is TGTGCCAGCTACAGTGGAAACTATGGCCACACCTTC. Translated, it gives CASYSGNYGHTF.

This clonotype has just a few counts. J is TRBJ2-7 and V is TRBV27, with 11 bases fitting TRBD2. With V trimmed by 6 bases and J by 3 bases, 10 bases remained unmatched. Germline loops: CDR1 MNHEY, CDR2 SMNVEV (reference sequence). The CDR3 is 16 amino acids. The CDR3 here is CASRPVWTSGYYEQYF. As DNA, the CDR3 is TGTGCCAGCAGGCCCGTTTGGACTAGCGGGTACTACGAGCAGTACTTC.

The chain has TRBV15 and TRBJ1-5, with 9 bases matching TRBD1. V lost 0 bases to trimming and J lost 3 bases; unmatched junction nucleotides: 18. The V gene's germline CDR1 is LNHNV and CDR2 YYDKDF (reference sequence). The CDR3 spans 21 residues. CDR3 region: CATSRDRARDRVKRYNQPQHF. The CDR3 coding sequence is TGTGCCACCAGCAGAGATAGGGCCCGGGACAGGGTAAAGAGGTACAATCAGCCCCAGCATTTT. The full variable domain, with the rest looked up from reference TRBV15 and TRBJ1-5, is DAMVIQNPRYQVTQFGKPVTLSCSQTLNHNVMYWYQQKSSQAPKLLFHYYDKDFNNEADTPDNFQSRRPNTSFCFLDIRSPGLGDTAMYLCATSRDRARDRVKRYNQPQHFGDGTRLSIL.

In DNA, the CDR3 is TGCAGTGCCAAAGGAAGGGGACTAGCGGGAGGTCACGAGCAGTACTTC. Its translation is CSAKGRGLAGGHEQYF. The chain is built from TRBV20-1 and TRBJ2-1; 15 bases agree with TRBD2. TRBJ2-7 matches the DNA end more closely, so the J call is doubtful. The CDR3 sequence is 16 residues long. Germline loops: CDR1 DFQATT, CDR2 SNEGSKA (reference sequence).

The chain's CDR3 is CASGNWVEAFF. CDR3 DNA sequence: TGTGCCAGCGGGAACTGGGTTGAAGCTTTCTTT. V gene TRBV28 combines with J gene TRBJ1-1; no firm D call. The CDR3 runs 11 residues. Germline loops: CDR1 MDHEN, CDR2 SYDVKM. Trimming took off 8 bases at V and 7 bases at J, with 11 bases between the two ends. Supplemented by reference TRBV28 and TRBJ1-1, the full variable domain reads DVKVTQSSRYLVKRTGEKVFLECVQDMDHENMFWYRQDPGLGLRLIYFSYDVKMKEKGDIPEGYSVSREKKERFSLILESASTNQTSMYLCASGNWVEAFFGQGTRLTVV.

This clonotype came up a few times. The V and J genes are TRBV29-1 and TRBJ2-1, with 13 bases lining up with TRBD2. V gave up 7 bases and J gave up 5 bases; unmatched junction bases: 5. The CDR3 covers 14 residues. From germline, CDR1 is SQVTM and CDR2 ANQGSEA. The CDR3, as DNA: TGCAGCGAGAGACTAGCGGGAGGCCACAATGAGCAGTTCTTC. Amino acid sequence: CSERLAGGHNEQFF.

This clonotype occurred a few times. The rearrangement links TRBV6-1 to TRBJ1-1; TRBD1 is a possible D gene (6 bases). V lost 10 bases, J lost 1 base, and 16 bases lay in between. Germline V lookup: CDR1 MNHNS, CDR2 SASEGT. The CDR3 runs 14 residues. The CDR3 sequence is CATSSRRGNTEAFF. The CDR3 DNA is TGTGCCACCTCCTCGCGCAGGGGGAACACTGAAGCTTTCTTT.

This clonotype came up many times. This chain uses TRBV27 with TRBJ2-7; a weak D match, TRBD2 (6 bases). Trimming took off 5 bases at V and 4 bases at J, with 12 bases between the two ends. This CDR3 is built from 13 residues. Germline CDR1 reads MNHEY; CDR2 reads SMNVEV (reference sequence). The CDR3 DNA reads as TGTGCCAGCAGTCCATCTGGGGGGTACGAGCAGTACTTC. Its translation: CASSPSGGYEQYF.

This clonotype appeared many times. The chain couples TRBV14 to TRBJ2-3; D is unresolved. CDR1 and CDR2 from the germline V gene are SGHDN and FVKESK. The CDR3 extends over 13 amino acids. V was trimmed by 1 base and J by 6 bases, leaving 8 bases between them. The CDR3 reads CASSQGSRDTQYF. The CDR3, as DNA: TGTGCCAGCAGCCAAGGATCCCGCGATACGCAGTATTTT.

The chain links TRBV12-3 or TRBV12-4 to TRBJ2-3; tentative D call: TRBD2 (6 bases). V lost 4 bases to trimming and J lost 6 bases, with 14 bases between them. CDR3 length: 14 residues. The CDR3, as DNA: TGTGCCAGCAGTTGGCGAGCAGGGAGGGATACGCAGTATTTT. Translating gives CASSWRAGRDTQYF.

The J gene is TRBJ2-7, the V gene TRBV5-1; D is unclear. Trimming removed 4 bases at V and 5 bases at J, with 13 bases between. The CDR3 totals 13 residues. Germline assignment: CDR1 SGHRS and CDR2 YFSETQ. CDR3 sequence reads: CASSPVQVDEQYF. The CDR3 DNA follows: TGCGCCAGCAGCCCTGTGCAGGTGGACGAGCAGTACTTC.

The gene calls are TRBV3-1 and TRBJ1-2, with 9 bases that match TRBD1. Germline lookup yields CDR1 LGHDT and CDR2 YNNKEL (reference sequence). The trim removed 4 bases at V and 6 bases at J, leaving 6 bases unmatched. CDR3 length: 14 amino acids. In DNA form, the CDR3 reads TGTGCCAGCAGCCGGGAAACAGGGGGCCATGGCTACACCTTC. Protein sequence: CASSRETGGHGYTF.

The rearrangement uses TRBV20-1 and TRBJ1-5, with D possibly TRBD1 on 6 matching bases. The ends were cut back, 4 bases at V and 5 bases at J, with 15 bases in the middle. Germline V lookup: CDR1 DFQATT, CDR2 SNEGSKA (reference sequence). The CDR3 loop spans 14 amino acids. This chain's CDR3 is CSANLRDKDQPQHF. CDR3 nucleotides: TGCAGTGCTAACCTCCGGGACAAGGATCAGCCCCAGCATTTT.

This chain uses TRBV11-2 with TRBJ2-6; perhaps TRBD2 as D (5 bases). The ends were cut back, 10 bases at V and 4 bases at J, with 17 bases in the middle. The germline V gene has CDR1 SGHAT and CDR2 FQNNGV. This CDR3 spans 15 amino acids. In DNA, the CDR3 is TGTGCCATCCCCGGGGTCCTGAGGGGGGCCAACGTCCTGACTTTC. It translates to CAIPGVLRGANVLTF.